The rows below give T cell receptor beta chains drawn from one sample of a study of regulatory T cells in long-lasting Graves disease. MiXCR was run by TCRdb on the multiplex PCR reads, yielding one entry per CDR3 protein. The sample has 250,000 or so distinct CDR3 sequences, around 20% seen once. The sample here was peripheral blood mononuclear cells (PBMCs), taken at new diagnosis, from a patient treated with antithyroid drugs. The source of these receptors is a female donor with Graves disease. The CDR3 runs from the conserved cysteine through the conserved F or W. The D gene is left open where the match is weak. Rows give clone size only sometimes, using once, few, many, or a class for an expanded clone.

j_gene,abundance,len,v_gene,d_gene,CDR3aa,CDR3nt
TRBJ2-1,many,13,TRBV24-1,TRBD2,CATEREGASEQFF,TGTGCCACCGAGAGGGAGGGAGCTAGTGAGCAGTTCTTC
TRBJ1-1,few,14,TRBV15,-,CATSRESVWAEAFF,TGTGCCACCAGCAGAGAATCAGTTTGGGCTGAAGCTTTCTTT
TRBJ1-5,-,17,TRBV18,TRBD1,CASSPSCRSGTGQPQHF,TGTGCCAGCTCACCAAGTTGCCGTTCCGGGACAGGGCAGCCCCAGCATTTT
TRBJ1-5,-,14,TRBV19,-,CASSRIGTDQPQHF,TGTGCCAGTAGTAGAATCGGGACCGATCAGCCCCAGCATTTT
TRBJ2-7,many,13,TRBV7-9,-,CASSFEGKYEQYF,TGCGCCAGCAGCTTTGAGGGAAAGTACGAGCAGTACTTC
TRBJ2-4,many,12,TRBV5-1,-,CASSESPGREYF,TGCGCCAGCAGCGAAAGTCCGGGACGGGAGTACTTC
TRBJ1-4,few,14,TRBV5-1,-,CASSLGQLHEKLFF,TGCGCCAGCAGCTTGGGACAGCTTCATGAAAAACTGTTTTTT
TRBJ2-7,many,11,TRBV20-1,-,CSARVSYEQYF,TGCAGTGCTAGAGTTTCTTACGAGCAGTACTTC
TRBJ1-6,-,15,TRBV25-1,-,CAAGGGPRASSPLHF,TGTGCGGCGGGGGGCGGACCCCGTGCGAGTTCACCCCTCCACTTT
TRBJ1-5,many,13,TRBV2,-,CASNLAKNQPQHF,TGTGCCAGCAATCTTGCAAAGAATCAGCCCCAGCATTTT
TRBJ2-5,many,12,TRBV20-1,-,CSAQPMEETQYF,TGCAGTGCCCAACCCATGGAAGAGACCCAGTACTTC
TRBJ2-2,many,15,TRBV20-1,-,CSARDAITITGELFF,TGCAGTGCTAGAGACGCGATAACCATCACCGGGGAGCTGTTTTTT
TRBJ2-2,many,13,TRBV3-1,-,CASSQVPTGELFF,TGTGCCAGCAGCCAAGTGCCTACCGGGGAGCTGTTTTTT
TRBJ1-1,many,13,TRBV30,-,CAWRWSIDTEAFF,TGTGCCTGGAGATGGTCAATAGACACTGAAGCTTTCTTT
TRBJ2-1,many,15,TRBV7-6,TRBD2,CASSRGASGGGEQFF,TGTGCCAGCAGCAGGGGCGCAAGCGGGGGAGGTGAGCAGTTCTTC
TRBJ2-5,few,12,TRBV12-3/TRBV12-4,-,CASGGNQETQYF,TGTGCCAGCGGAGGGAACCAAGAGACCCAGTACTTC
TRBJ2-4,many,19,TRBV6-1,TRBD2,CARRAPGLAGVRAKNIQYF,TGTGCCCGCCGGGCTCCGGGACTAGCGGGAGTAAGGGCCAAAAACATTCAGTACTTC
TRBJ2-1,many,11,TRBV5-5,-,CASSLDYEQFF,TGTGCCAGCAGCTTGGATTACGAGCAGTTCTTC
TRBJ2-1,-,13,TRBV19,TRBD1,CASSIDRGSEQFF,TGTGCCAGTAGTATTGACAGGGGATCCGAGCAGTTCTTC
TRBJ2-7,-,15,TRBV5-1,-,CASSVTGFASYEQYF,TGCGCCAGCAGCGTTACAGGGTTTGCGTCCTACGAGCAGTACTTC
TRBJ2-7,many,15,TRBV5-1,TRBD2,CASSLDGGFSYEQYF,TGCGCCAGCAGCTTGGACGGGGGGTTCTCCTACGAGCAGTACTTC
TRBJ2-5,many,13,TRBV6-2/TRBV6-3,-,CASNGASKETQYF,TGTGCCAGCAACGGCGCTAGTAAGGAGACCCAGTACTTC
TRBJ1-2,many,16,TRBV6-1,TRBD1,CASTPKGTVRNYGYTF,TGTGCCAGCACCCCAAAAGGGACAGTTAGAAACTATGGCTACACCTTC
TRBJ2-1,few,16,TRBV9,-,CASSVTFGRGEGEQFF,TGTGCCAGCAGCGTAACATTCGGCCGCGGAGAAGGTGAGCAGTTCTTC
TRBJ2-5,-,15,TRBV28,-,CASRGGAAIEETQYF,TGTGCCAGCAGGGGGGGGGCGGCGATTGAAGAGACCCAGTACTTC
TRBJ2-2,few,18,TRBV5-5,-,CASSSPWGGTLDTGELFF,TGTGCCAGCAGCTCCCCTTGGGGGGGCACATTAGACACCGGGGAGCTGTTTTTT
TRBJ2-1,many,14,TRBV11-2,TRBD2,CASSCSGRDDEQFF,TGTGCCAGCAGCTGTAGCGGGAGGGACGATGAGCAGTTCTTC
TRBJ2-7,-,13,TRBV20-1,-,CSAAGGPSYEQYF,TGCAGTGCGGCAGGCGGGCCGTCCTACGAGCAGTACTTC
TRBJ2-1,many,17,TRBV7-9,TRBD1,CASSPLGQGADYNEQFF,TGTGCCAGCAGCCCGCTTGGACAGGGGGCGGACTACAATGAGCAGTTCTTC
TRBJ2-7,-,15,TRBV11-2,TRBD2,CASSLPGGGPYEQYF,TGTGCCAGCAGCCTCCCGGGAGGTGGGCCCTACGAGCAGTACTTC
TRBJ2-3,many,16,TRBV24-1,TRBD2,CATSDSSGGNTDTQYF,TGTGCCACCAGTGATTCCAGCGGGGGGAACACAGATACGCAGTATTTT
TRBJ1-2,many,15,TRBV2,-,CATRGREVANYGYTF,TGTGCCACCAGGGGCAGGGAGGTCGCTAACTATGGCTACACCTTC
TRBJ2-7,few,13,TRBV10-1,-,CASSDGSIYEQYF,TGCGCCAGCAGTGATGGATCTATCTACGAGCAGTACTTC
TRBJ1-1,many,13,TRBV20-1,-,CSASPTGLTEAFF,TGCAGTGCTAGCCCCACAGGGCTCACTGAAGCTTTCTTT
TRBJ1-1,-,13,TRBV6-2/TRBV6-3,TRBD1,CASNYRGNTEAFF,TGTGCCAGCAACTACAGGGGGAACACTGAAGCTTTCTTT
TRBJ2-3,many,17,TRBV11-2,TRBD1,CASSPRDRELYTDTQYF,TGTGCCAGCAGCCCTCGGGACAGGGAACTCTACACAGATACGCAGTATTTT
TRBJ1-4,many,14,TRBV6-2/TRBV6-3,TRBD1,CASTAGQFGEKLFF,TGTGCCAGCACCGCGGGACAGTTCGGTGAAAAACTGTTTTTT
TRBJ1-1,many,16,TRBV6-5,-,CASSSTPGSLNTEAFF,TGTGCCAGCAGTTCCACTCCTGGGTCGTTGAACACTGAAGCTTTCTTT
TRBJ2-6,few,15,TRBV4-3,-,CASSQDLAGANVLTF,TGCGCCAGCAGCCAAGACCTGGCTGGGGCCAACGTCCTGACTTTC
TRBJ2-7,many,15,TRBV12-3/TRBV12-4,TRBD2,CASSFRASGTYEQYF,TGTGCCAGCAGTTTTAGGGCTAGCGGCACCTACGAGCAGTACTTC
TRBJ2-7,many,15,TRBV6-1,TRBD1,CASSEGRQGGYEQYF,TGTGCCAGCAGTGAAGGGAGACAGGGCGGTTACGAGCAGTACTTC
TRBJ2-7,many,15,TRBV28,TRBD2,CASGHRGGARYEQYF,TGTGCCAGCGGGCACCGGGGGGGGGCGCGGTACGAGCAGTACTTC
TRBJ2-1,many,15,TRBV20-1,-,CSARLPSPRDNEQFF,TGCAGTGCTAGATTACCTAGCCCTAGGGACAATGAGCAGTTCTTC
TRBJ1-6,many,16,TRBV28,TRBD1,CASSLGGTGSLSPLHF,TGTGCCAGCAGTTTGGGGGGGACAGGGAGTCTTTCACCCCTCCACTTT
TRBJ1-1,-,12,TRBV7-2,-,CASSLQVTEAFF,TGTGCCAGCAGTCTACAGGTCACTGAAGCTTTCTTT
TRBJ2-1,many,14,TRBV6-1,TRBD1,CASSTGVSHNEQFF,TGTGCCAGCAGTACAGGGGTATCCCACAATGAGCAGTTCTTC
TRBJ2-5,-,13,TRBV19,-,CASSPFRQETQYF,TGTGCCAGTAGCCCTTTTAGACAAGAGACCCAGTACTTC
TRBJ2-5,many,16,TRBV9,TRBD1,CASSVGGQSTSETQYF,TGTGCCAGCAGCGTAGGGGGACAGTCAACCTCGGAGACCCAGTACTTC
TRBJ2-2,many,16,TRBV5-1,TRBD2,CASSSQTSEEAGELFF,TGCGCCAGCAGCTCGCAGACTAGCGAGGAGGCCGGGGAGCTGTTTTTT
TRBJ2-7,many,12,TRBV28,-,CASSLTSSEQYF,TGTGCCAGCAGTTTAACCAGCAGCGAGCAGTACTTC
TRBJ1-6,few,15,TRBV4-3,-,CTSSQASEVFSPLHF,TGCACCAGCAGCCAAGCCAGTGAGGTGTTTTCACCCCTCCACTTT
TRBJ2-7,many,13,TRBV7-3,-,CASSYNRAGEQYF,TGTGCCAGCAGCTACAACAGGGCGGGCGAGCAGTACTTC